The TCR beta chain under discussion was sequenced for a study of regulatory T cells in long-lasting Graves disease. Overall study: Graves' patients with a new diagnosis had received antithyroid drugs under 3 months.

The time point denotes: newly diagnosed GD, antithyroid drugs for less than 3 months. Scientists built the TCR library using RNA that was extracted from PBMCs. With EDTA tubes as the receptacles, 7.5 to 9.5 milliliters of peripheral blood were drawn. The V end was cut by 5 bases, the J end by 6 bases, with 17 bases between. Germline V gives CDR1 SEHNR, CDR2 FQNEAQ (reference sequence). This CDR3 spans 15 amino acids. Arm-PCR of CDR3 regions with iRepertoire HTBI primers generated TCR beta libraries. Using its own MiXCR run on the multiplex PCR reads, TCRdb lists one record per CDR3 protein. The table lists 530,000 or so distinct CDR3 sequences, roughly 15% of them singletons. On this clonotype itself: A much larger clone lies a single base off, so this may be a read error.

Another study also made use of these data, one on T cells in Graves' hyperthyroidism and ophthalmopathy.

This chain uses TRBV7-9 with TRBJ2-1; tentative D call: TRBD2 (6 bases). The origin of this receptor is a man between 18 and 35 years old with Graves disease. The input for sequencing was peripheral blood mononuclear cells (PBMCs), taken at new diagnosis, from a patient treated with antithyroid drugs. CDR3 sequence reads: CASSLRERHGNEQFF. Written as DNA, the CDR3 is TGTGCCAGCAGCCTACGGGAGAGACACGGCAATGAGCAGTTCTTC.